These 9 T cell receptor beta chains share one sample of origin, sequenced in a study of T cells in Graves' hyperthyroidism and ophthalmopathy. Amplification yielded TCR beta CDR3 regions, with RNA transcripts as the source. The primer set for the first-round RT-PCR of the TCR CDR3 was HTBI. TCRdb analysed the multiplex PCR reads with MiXCR anew, one entry per CDR3 protein. The table shows 500,000 or so distinct CDR3 sequences, with over 15% occurring only once. Material: blood. All receptors come from a woman between 18 and 30 years old with Graves' ophthalmopathy.

The sample holds many counts of this clonotype. For the CDR3, the DNA is TGCAGTGCTAGCATGGGAGGGGGCGATACGCAGTATTTT. Protein product: CSASMGGGDTQYF. The genes are TRBV20-1 and TRBJ2-3; perhaps D is TRBD1 or TRBD2 (7 bases each). This CDR3 has 13 amino acids. Trimming left V 3 bases short and J 6 bases short, with 13 bases between. The germline V gene encodes CDR1 DFQATT and CDR2 SNEGSKA (reference sequence).

This clonotype was recorded many times. J is TRBJ1-1 and V is TRBV28; D is perhaps TRBD1 (5 bases). V was clipped by 7 bases and J by 3 bases, with 18 bases between them. This CDR3 is built from 15 residues. The germline V gene encodes CDR1 MDHEN and CDR2 SYDVKM. CDR3 protein: CASILRVGGYTEAFF. The CDR3 nucleotides are TGTGCCAGCATTCTCAGGGTTGGGGGTTACACTGAAGCTTTCTTT.

The chain is built from TRBV7-9 and TRBJ1-4; D not resolved. Germline V gene data show CDR1 as SEHNR and CDR2 as FQNEAQ (reference sequence). The CDR3 is made up of 16 amino acids. The V end was cut by 3 bases, the J end by 7 bases, with 18 bases between. CDR3 loop: CASSLGGQSRGEKLFF. CDR3 nucleotides: TGTGCCAGCAGCTTGGGAGGGCAGAGCCGTGGTGAAAAACTGTTTTTT.

This clonotype was picked up many times. J is TRBJ2-7 and V is TRBV2, with 11 bases aligning to TRBD1. Germline CDR1 and CDR2: SNHLY and FYNNEI. J lost 6 bases, V lost 7 bases, and 5 bases had no gene match. This CDR3 has 13 residues. The CDR3 sequence: CASMLDRGREQYF. In DNA, the CDR3 is TGTGCCAGCATGTTGGACAGGGGGCGCGAGCAGTACTTC.

The chain carries TRBV7-9 and TRBJ1-1; 7 bases fit TRBD1. Germline-derived CDR1 and CDR2 are SEHNR and FQNEAQ (reference sequence). V lost 3 bases and J lost 8; bases outside the gene matches: 9. CDR3 length equals 14 residues. The CDR3 DNA follows: TGTGCCAGCAGCTTGGGGACAGCTCTCACCGAAGCTTTCTTT. Amino acid sequence: CASSLGTALTEAFF.

The chain uses TRBV29-1 and TRBJ1-1; D perhaps matches TRBD1 (5 bases). CDR3 length equals 13 residues. Trimming removed 6 bases from V and 1 base from J, with 12 bases in between. Germline CDR1 and CDR2: SQVTM and ANQGSEA. The CDR3 spells CSVPTVGNTEAFF. The CDR3 DNA sequence: TGCAGCGTGCCGACAGTAGGGAACACTGAAGCTTTCTTT.

This clonotype has at least ten counts. This chain connects TRBV15 to TRBJ2-7; 8 nucleotides agree with TRBD1. This CDR3 comprises 14 residues. The trim removed 5 bases at V and 2 bases at J, leaving 5 bases unmatched. CDR1 and CDR2 from the germline V gene are LNHNV and YYDKDF (reference sequence). CDR3 coding DNA: TGTGCCACCAGCTTCCAGGGGGCTACCTACGAGCAGTACTTC. This encodes CATSFQGATYEQYF. The full variable domain, its missing parts supplied by reference TRBV15 and TRBJ2-7, is DAMVIQNPRYQVTQFGKPVTLSCSQTLNHNVMYWYQQKSSQAPKLLFHYYDKDFNNEADTPDNFQSRRPNTSFCFLDIRSPGLGDTAMYLCATSFQGATYEQYFGPGTRLTVT.

This clonotype was recorded at least ten times. V usage is TRBV3-1 and J usage is TRBJ2-6; D not resolved. This CDR3 has 13 residues. V lost 7 bases, J lost 4 bases, and 8 bases lay in between. Germline-derived CDR1 and CDR2 are LGHDT and YNNKEL (reference sequence). CDR3 nucleotide sequence: TGTGCCAGCAACTGTTCGGGGGCCAACGTCCTGACTTTC. Protein: CASNCSGANVLTF.

The chain uses TRBV20-1 and TRBJ2-7; D ambiguous. Trimming removed 6 bases from V and 2 bases from J, with 14 bases in between. The germline V gene has CDR1 DFQATT and CDR2 SNEGSKA (reference sequence). The length of the CDR3 is 13 residues. In DNA, the CDR3 is TGCAGTGCCCGCGAACGAAAAACCTACGAGCAGTACTTC. Protein product: CSARERKTYEQYF.